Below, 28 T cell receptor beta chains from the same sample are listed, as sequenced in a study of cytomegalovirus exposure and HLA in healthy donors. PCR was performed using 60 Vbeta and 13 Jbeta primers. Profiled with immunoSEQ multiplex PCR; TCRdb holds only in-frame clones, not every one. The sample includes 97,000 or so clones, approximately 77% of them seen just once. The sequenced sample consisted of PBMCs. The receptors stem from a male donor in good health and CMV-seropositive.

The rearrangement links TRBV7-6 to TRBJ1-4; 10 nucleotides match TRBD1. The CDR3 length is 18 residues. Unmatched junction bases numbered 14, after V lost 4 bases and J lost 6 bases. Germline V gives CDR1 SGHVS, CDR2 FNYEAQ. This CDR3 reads CASSSRDRGRRGDEKLFF. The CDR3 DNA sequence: TGTGCCAGCAGCTCCCGGGACAGGGGAAGGAGAGGAGATGAAAAACTGTTTTTT. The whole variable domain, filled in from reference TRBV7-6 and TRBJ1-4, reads GAGVSQSPRYKVTKRGQDVALRCDPISGHVSLYWYRQALGQGPEFLTYFNYEAQQDKSGLPNDRFSAERPEGSISTLTIQRTEQRDSAMYRCASSSRDRGRRGDEKLFFGSGTQLSVL.

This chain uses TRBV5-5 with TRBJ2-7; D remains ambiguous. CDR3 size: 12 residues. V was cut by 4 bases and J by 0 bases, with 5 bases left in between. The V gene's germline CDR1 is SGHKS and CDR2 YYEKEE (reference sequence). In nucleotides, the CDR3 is TGTGCCAGCAGCACAGCCTCCTACGAGCAGTACTTC. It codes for CASSTASYEQYF.

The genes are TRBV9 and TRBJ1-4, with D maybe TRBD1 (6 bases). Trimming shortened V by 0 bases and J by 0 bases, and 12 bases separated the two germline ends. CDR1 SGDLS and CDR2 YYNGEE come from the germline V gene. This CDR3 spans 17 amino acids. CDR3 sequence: CASSVAGTLATNEKLFF. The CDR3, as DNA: TGTGCCAGCAGCGTAGCAGGGACACTTGCAACTAATGAAAAACTGTTTTTT. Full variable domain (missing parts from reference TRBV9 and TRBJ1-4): DSGVTQTPKHLITATGQRVTLRCSPRSGDLSVYWYQQSLDQGLQFLIQYYNGEERAKGNILERFSAQQFPDLHSELNLSSLELGDSALYFCASSVAGTLATNEKLFFGSGTQLSVL.

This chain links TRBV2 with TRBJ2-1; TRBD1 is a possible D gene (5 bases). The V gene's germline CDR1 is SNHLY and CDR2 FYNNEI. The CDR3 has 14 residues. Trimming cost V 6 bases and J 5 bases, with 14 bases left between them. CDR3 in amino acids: CASRQSREDNEQFF. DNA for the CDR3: TGTGCCAGCAGACAAAGCAGGGAAGACAATGAGCAGTTCTTC.

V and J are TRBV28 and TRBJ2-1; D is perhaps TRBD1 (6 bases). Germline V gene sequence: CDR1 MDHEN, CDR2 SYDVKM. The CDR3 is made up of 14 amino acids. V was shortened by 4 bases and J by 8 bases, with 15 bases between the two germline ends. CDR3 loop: CASSSTTQGDEQFF. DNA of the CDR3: TGTGCCAGCAGTTCTACCACACAGGGAGATGAGCAGTTCTTC.

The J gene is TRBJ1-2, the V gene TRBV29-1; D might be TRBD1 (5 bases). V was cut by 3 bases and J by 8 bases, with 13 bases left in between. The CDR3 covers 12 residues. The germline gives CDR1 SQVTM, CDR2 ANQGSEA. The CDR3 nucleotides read TGCAGCGTTGATAGCAGGGTCGGCGGCTACACCTTC. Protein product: CSVDSRVGGYTF.

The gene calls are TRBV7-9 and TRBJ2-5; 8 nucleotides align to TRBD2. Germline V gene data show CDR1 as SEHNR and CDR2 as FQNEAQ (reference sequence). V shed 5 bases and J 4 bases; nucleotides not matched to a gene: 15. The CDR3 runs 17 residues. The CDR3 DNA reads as TGTGCCAGCAGCGGACTGGGTCCTTCTCTAGCGGGAGAGACCCAGTACTTC. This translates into CASSGLGPSLAGETQYF.

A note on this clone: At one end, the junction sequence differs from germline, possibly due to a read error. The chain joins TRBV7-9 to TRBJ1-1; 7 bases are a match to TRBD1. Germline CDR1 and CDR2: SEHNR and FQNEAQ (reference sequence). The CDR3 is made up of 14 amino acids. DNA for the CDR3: TGTTCCAGCAGCTTAGGGGGCCTCAACACTGAAGCTTTCTTT. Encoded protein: CSSSLGGLNTEAFF.

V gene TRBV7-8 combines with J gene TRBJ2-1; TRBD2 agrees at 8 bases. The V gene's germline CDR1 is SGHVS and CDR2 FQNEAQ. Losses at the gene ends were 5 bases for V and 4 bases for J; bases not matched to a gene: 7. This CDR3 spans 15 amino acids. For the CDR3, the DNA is TGTGCCAGCAGCCTCGCACTAGCGGCATACAATGAGCAGTTCTTC. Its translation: CASSLALAAYNEQFF. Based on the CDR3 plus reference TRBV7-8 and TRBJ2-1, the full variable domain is GAGVSQSPRYKVAKRGQDVALRCDPISGHVSLFWYQQALGQGPEFLTYFQNEAQLDKSGLPSDRFFAERPEGSVSTLKIQRTQQEDSAVYLCASSLALAAYNEQFFGPGTRLTVL.

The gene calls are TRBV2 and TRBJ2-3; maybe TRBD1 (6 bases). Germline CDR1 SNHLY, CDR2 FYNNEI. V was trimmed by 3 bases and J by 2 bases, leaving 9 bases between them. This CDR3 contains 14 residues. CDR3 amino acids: CASSETGPTDTQYF. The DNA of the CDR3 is TGTGCCAGCAGTGAGACAGGACCCACAGATACGCAGTATTTT.

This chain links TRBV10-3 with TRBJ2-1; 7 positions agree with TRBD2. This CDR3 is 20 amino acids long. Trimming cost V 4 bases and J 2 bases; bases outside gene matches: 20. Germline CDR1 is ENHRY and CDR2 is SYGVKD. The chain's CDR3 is CAISGSGEGVGTGPYNEQFF. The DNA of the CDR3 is TGTGCCATCAGTGGGAGCGGGGAAGGGGTCGGTACCGGCCCCTACAATGAGCAGTTCTTC.

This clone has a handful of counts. The CDR3 spells CATHPSAGETGELFF. In DNA form, the CDR3 reads TGTGCCACCCACCCCTCGGCGGGAGAAACCGGGGAGCTGTTTTTT. This chain connects TRBV6-5 to TRBJ2-2; TRBD2 matches at 7 bases. The trim removed 10 bases at V and 5 bases at J, leaving 13 bases unmatched. The length of the CDR3 is 15 residues. CDR1 and CDR2 from the germline V gene are MNHEY and SVGAGI.

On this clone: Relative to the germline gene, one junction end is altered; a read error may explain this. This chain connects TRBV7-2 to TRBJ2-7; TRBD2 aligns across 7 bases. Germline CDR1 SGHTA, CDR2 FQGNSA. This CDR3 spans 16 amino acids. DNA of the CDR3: TGCGCCAGCAGCCAAGAGTTCGACAGCGGGAACTACGAGCAGTACTTC. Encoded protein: CASSQEFDSGNYEQYF.

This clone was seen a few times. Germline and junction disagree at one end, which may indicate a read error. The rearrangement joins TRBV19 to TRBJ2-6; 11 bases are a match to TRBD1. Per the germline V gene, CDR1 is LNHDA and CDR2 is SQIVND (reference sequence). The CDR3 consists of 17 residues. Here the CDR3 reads CASSIGTGGSGANGLTF. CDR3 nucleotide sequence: TGTGCCAGTAGTATCGGGACAGGGGGGTCTGGGGCCAACGGCCTGACTTTC. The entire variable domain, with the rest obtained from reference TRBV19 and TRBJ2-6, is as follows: DGGITQSPKYLFRKEGQNVTLSCEQNLNHDAMYWYRQDPGQGLRLIYYSQIVNDFQKGDIAEGYSVSREKKESFPLTVTSAQKNPTAFYLCASSIGTGGSGANGLTFGAGSRLTVL.

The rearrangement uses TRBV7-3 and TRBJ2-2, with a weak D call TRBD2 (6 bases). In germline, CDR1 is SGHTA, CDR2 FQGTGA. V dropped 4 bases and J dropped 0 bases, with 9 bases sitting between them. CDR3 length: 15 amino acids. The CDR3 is CASSSGLSNTGELFF. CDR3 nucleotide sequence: TGTGCCAGCAGCTCTGGACTATCGAACACCGGGGAGCTGTTTTTT.

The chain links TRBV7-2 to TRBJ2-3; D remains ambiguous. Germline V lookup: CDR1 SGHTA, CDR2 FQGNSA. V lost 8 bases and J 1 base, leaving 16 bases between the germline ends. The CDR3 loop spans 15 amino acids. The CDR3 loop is CASSPLGQGTDTQYF. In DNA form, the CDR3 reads TGTGCCAGCTCCCCCCTGGGCCAGGGCACAGATACGCAGTATTTT.

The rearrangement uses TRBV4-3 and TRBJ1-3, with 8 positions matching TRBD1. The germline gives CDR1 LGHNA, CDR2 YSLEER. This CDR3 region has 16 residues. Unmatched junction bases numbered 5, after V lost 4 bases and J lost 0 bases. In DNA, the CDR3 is TGCGCCAGCAGCCCATATACAGGGGGCTCTGGAAACACCATATATTTT. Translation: CASSPYTGGSGNTIYF.

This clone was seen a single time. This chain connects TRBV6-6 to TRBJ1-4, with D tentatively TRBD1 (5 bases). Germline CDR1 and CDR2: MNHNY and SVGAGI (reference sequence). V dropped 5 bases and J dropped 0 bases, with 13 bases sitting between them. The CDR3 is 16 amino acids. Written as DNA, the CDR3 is TGTGCCAGCAGTCCGGCGGGGGGTGCAACTAATGAAAAACTGTTTTTT. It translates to CASSPAGGATNEKLFF.

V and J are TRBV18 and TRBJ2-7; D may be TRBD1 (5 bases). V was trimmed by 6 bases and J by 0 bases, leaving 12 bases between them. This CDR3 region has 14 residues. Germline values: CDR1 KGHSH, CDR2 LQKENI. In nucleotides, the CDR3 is TGTGCCAGCTCCAGATCAGACAGCTCCTACGAGCAGTACTTC. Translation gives CASSRSDSSYEQYF.

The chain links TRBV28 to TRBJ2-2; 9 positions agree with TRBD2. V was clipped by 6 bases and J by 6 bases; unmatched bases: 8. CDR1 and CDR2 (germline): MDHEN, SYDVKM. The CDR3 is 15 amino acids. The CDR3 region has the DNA TGTGCCAGCAGATTAGCGGGAGCGAGGGCCGGGGAGCTGTTTTTT. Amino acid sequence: CASRLAGARAGELFF.

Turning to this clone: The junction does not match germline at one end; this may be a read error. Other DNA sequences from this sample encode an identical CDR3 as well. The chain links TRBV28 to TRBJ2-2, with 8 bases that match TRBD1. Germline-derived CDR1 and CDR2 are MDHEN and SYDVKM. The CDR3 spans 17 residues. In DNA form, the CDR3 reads TGCGCCAGCAGTTTCCTCCCCGGACAGGGACACACCGGGGAGCTGTTTTTT. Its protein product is CASSFLPGQGHTGELFF.

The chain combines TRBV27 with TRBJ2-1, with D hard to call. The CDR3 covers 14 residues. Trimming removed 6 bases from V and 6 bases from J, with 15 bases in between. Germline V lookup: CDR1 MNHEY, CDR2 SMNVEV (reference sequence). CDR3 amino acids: CASRASGLSNEQFF. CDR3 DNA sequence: TGTGCCAGCAGAGCTTCGGGTCTGAGCAATGAGCAGTTCTTC.

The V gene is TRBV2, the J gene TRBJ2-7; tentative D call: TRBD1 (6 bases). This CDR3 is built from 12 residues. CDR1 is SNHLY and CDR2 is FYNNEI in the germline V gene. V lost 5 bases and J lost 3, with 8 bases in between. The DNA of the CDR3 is TGTGCCAGCAGTCAGGGGATCTACGAGCAGTACTTC. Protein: CASSQGIYEQYF.

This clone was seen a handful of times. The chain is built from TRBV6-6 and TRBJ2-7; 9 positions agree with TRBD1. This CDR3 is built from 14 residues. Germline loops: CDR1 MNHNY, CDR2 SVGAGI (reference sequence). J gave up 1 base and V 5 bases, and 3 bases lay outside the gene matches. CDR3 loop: CASSRQGGSYEQYF. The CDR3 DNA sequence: TGTGCCAGCAGTCGACAGGGGGGGTCCTACGAGCAGTACTTC.

CDR3 loop: CASSKSTGYLSEQYF. CDR3 in DNA: TGTGCCAGCAGTAAATCCACAGGGTATCTATCCGAGCAGTACTTC. The rearrangement uses TRBV28 and TRBJ2-7; a possible D gene is TRBD1 (6 bases). V was clipped by 5 bases and J by 6 bases, with 20 bases between them. Germline CDR1 MDHEN, CDR2 SYDVKM. CDR3 length: 15 amino acids.

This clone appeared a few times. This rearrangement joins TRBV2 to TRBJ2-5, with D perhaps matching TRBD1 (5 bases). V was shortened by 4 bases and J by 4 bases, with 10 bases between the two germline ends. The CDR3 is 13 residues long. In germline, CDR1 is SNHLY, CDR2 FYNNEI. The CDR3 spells CASSVRARETQYF. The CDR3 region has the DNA TGTGCCAGCAGTGTCAGGGCGCGAGAGACCCAGTACTTC.

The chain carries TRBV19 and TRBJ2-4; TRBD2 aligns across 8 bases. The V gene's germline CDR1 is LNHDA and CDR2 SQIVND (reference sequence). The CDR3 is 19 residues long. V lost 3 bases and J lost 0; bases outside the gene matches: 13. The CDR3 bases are TGTGCCAGTAGTATTCGCCGGGTAGCGGGAAATTTAGCCAAAAACATTCAGTACTTC. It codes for CASSIRRVAGNLAKNIQYF.

CDR3 nucleotide sequence: TGCAGCGTTCTCAACGGGGGACAGGGTTCCTACGAGCAGTACTTC. It encodes CSVLNGGQGSYEQYF. J is TRBJ2-7 and V is TRBV29-1; 9 bases align to TRBD1. Germline trimming cut 5 bases from V and 1 base from J; bases unmatched to any gene: 9. The CDR3 has 15 residues. In germline, CDR1 is SQVTM, CDR2 ANQGSEA.